This T cell receptor beta chain was sequenced during a study of regulatory T cells in long-lasting Graves disease (dated by TCRdb to the early 2020s). Regarding the research as a whole: Persistent Graves' disease was defined as antithyroid drug treatment for over 5 years with persistently positive TSH receptor autoantibodies. Patients with persistent Graves' disease were compared with patients with newly diagnosed Graves' disease using TCR sequencing and RNA sequencing of peripheral blood. The study was registered as a clinical trial and conducted in China. TCR sequencing covered 13 persistent and roughly 20 newly diagnosed Graves' disease patients, around 35 samples in total. On average, persistent Graves' disease patients in the clinical cohort had been on antithyroid drugs for approximately ten years.

The research as a whole found: More public clonotypes were shared among persistent patients (over 2,500) than among newly diagnosed patients (roughly 1,000). The authors acknowledged the small sample size as a limitation that may reduce accuracy. The study examined only peripheral blood because the primary lesion, thyroid tissue, could not be accessed. Sequencing and analysis were limited to the TCR beta chain. Preferential use of TRBV28, TRBJ1-2 and TRBJ2-5 was observed in persistent disease, whereas TRBV20-1 and TRBJ2-1 were favored in newly diagnosed disease. Lower TCR Shannon entropy and fewer highly expanded clones were observed in persistent Graves' disease patients than in newly diagnosed patients, which suggested clonal expansion.

The time point label on this specimen signifies: persistent/refractory GD, antithyroid drugs over 5 years with positive TRAb. For both TCR sequencing and RNA sequencing, RNA was extracted from PBMCs in TRIzol. The diagnosis of Graves' disease followed American Thyroid Association guidelines. Patients for the study were recruited at an endocrinology department in Xi'an, China. Each patient gave approximately 9 milliliters of peripheral blood, collected in an EDTA anticoagulant tube. Ficoll Paque Plus density gradient separation was used to isolate PBMCs, and no further T cell sorting was done. An Agilent 2100 Bioanalyzer and agarose gel were used to check RNA quality, while a NanoDrop 2000 measured RNA concentration. About this clonotype: This clone's antigen is unknown. No qualities accompany the bases; no much larger clone lies one base away.

At the junction V is shortened by 2 bases and J by 0 bases; bases outside the gene matches: 6. Sequences LGHNT (CDR1) and FRNRAP (CDR2) are obtained from the germline V gene. Inclusive of the bounding cysteine and phenylalanine, the CDR3 is 17 residues long. The sequence is cut down to CDR3 DNA, 51 bases in frame from base 1. Receptor amplification or capture employed multiplex PCR. Sequencing relied on an Illumina HiSeq 4000. iRepertoire HTBI primers and Arm-PCR amplification of CDR3 regions were used to construct TCR beta libraries. PCR products were gel purified before sequencing. The paper's processing steps were these. A total of under 80 TRBV and about 13 TRBJ segments were identified across samples and were used for gene usage analysis of CDR3 amino acid clonotypes. COPE and FqMerger were used to merge the filtered high-quality paired reads into contigs. BLAST was used to align contigs to the IMGT TRBV, TRBD and TRBJ reference genes, and CDR3 was defined following IMGT. Clonotypes above 0.1% frequency were classified as highly expanded clones. Shannon entropy served as the measure of repertoire diversity, while the Gini coefficient captured V-J evenness. Clonotypes shared by more than one individual were considered public. TCRdb itself trimmed the public reads at Q25 with fastp, ran MiXCR and retained productive beta chains. Each entry merges the rows of one CDR3 protein and shows their most common DNA and genes. None of the V and J calls come from the authors' own analysis; TCRdb made them. The sample profile shows roughly 500,000 distinct CDR3 sequences; about a fifth of them were found once. The ten largest make up approximately 8% of the sample.

Rearrangement joined TRBV12-5 to TRBJ2-2, with 7 middle bases fitting TRBD1. The material was peripheral blood mononuclear cells (PBMCs), obtained when the disease was refractory, from a patient treated with antithyroid drugs. The source is a female donor with Graves disease. The CDR3 here reads CASGLITGTANTGELFF. Here is the DNA: TGTGCTAGTGGTTTGATCACCGGGACAGCGAACACCGGGGAGCTGTTTTTT.